This T cell receptor (beta chain) came from a study of T-cell reconstitution after alpha-beta-depleted transplantation in children. General study findings and limits: Reportedly, only several hundred clones from non-depleted graft cells drove alpha-beta T-cell counts at about two months. Day-60 TCRbeta diversity that was high in some patients was derived from surviving recipient T cells and thymic progenitors. The main origin of T-cell counts and diversity one year after transplant was newly produced T cells.

With respect to this clonotype: The antigen is not known.

CDR3 size: 14 residues. CDR1 and CDR2 (germline): SGHRS, YFSETQ. V gave up 8 bases and J gave up 5 bases, with 19 bases separating them. Construction of the TCRbeta library involved unique molecular identifiers. TCRdb re-called the PCR reads with MiXCR, one entry per CDR3 protein. Of around 670,000 distinct CDR3 sequences detected, around 14% appear once; the ten largest clones hold 0.79%. The J gene is TRBJ2-5, the V gene TRBV5-1; a possible D gene is TRBD1 (6 bases). The sample in question was PBMCs, obtained before TCRalphabeta/CD19-depleted stem cell transplant. The sequence was obtained from a girl aged 2-9 years with congenital amegakaryocytic thrombocytopenia, due to receive a stem cell transplant. The DNA for the CDR3 is TGCGCCAGTGACCCGACAGGCTGGGAGGAGACCCAGTACTTC. Its protein is CASDPTGWEETQYF.